Presented here are 30 T cell receptor beta chains from one specimen sequenced in a study of blood T cell repertoires in COVID-19. Only in-frame clones appear in the TCRdb table, and some are missing; sequencing was by immunoSEQ multiplex PCR. The sample holds around 100,000 clones; around 81% are singletons and the top ten take over 10%. The sequenced sample consisted of peripheral blood. Every receptor here comes from a man aged 50-59 years with active or convalescent COVID-19.

The chain combines TRBV10-1 with TRBJ2-1; D is unclear. The V end lost 6 bases, the J end lost 7 bases, and 22 bases lay between the germline ends. CDR1 is WNHNN, CDR2 SYGVQD, per germline (reference sequence). The CDR3 has 16 residues. DNA for the CDR3: TGCGCCAGCAGCTCAAATGCCCGGTCCCTGATGAATGAGCAGTTCTTC. Its translation is CASSSNARSLMNEQFF.

This chain links TRBV5-1 with TRBJ1-1; D might be TRBD1 (6 bases). Trimming cost V 2 bases and J 1 base, with 15 bases left between them. This CDR3 region has 16 residues. The germline CDR1 and CDR2 sequences are SGHRS and YFSETQ. The CDR3 DNA reads TGCGCCAGCAGCTTTGGTCCGACAGGACCGAACACTGAAGCTTTCTTT. This encodes CASSFGPTGPNTEAFF.

The rearrangement uses TRBV4-1 and TRBJ1-1; D might be TRBD1 (6 bases). The CDR3 is 15 residues long. V shed 1 base and J shed 2 bases, with 11 bases lying between them. Per the germline V gene, CDR1 is MGHRA and CDR2 is YSYEKL. The CDR3 nucleotides are TGCGCCAGCAGCCAAGGAGGACAGTCAAACACTGAAGCTTTCTTT. Protein product: CASSQGGQSNTEAFF.

This sequence joins TRBV6-2 or TRBV6-3 and TRBJ1-5; D remains unclear. Germline assignment: CDR1 MNHEY and CDR2 SVGEGT. This CDR3 comprises 16 residues. V lost 0 bases, J lost 0 bases, and 9 bases lay in between. The CDR3 reads CASSYSSRYSNQPQHF. For the CDR3, the DNA is TGTGCCAGCAGTTACTCGAGCAGGTATAGCAATCAGCCCCAGCATTTT.

The chain combines TRBV9 with TRBJ2-1, with 10 nucleotides matching TRBD2. There are 14 residues in the CDR3. V lost 2 bases to trimming and J lost 7 bases; unmatched junction nucleotides: 3. The germline CDR1 and CDR2 sequences are SGDLS and YYNGEE. For the CDR3, the DNA is TGTGCCAGCAGCGTTACTAGCGGGACGAATGAGCAGTTCTTC. This sequence encodes CASSVTSGTNEQFF.

This clone was detected once. The chain combines TRBV12-3 or TRBV12-4 with TRBJ2-5, with D perhaps TRBD2 (5 bases). V shed 6 bases and J shed 5 bases, with 13 bases lying between them. The CDR3 runs 13 residues. CDR3 sequence (DNA): TGTGCCAGCAGGGCATCGGGGTCCGAGACCCAGTACTTC. Translating gives CASRASGSETQYF.

The J gene is TRBJ2-2, the V gene TRBV5-4, with D unclear. Trimming pared 7 bases from V and 1 base from J, leaving 8 bases between. Germline-derived CDR1 and CDR2 are SGHNT and YYREEE (reference sequence). The CDR3 is 13 residues long. CDR3 loop: CASAFGNTGELFF. DNA for the CDR3: TGTGCCAGCGCCTTCGGGAACACCGGGGAGCTGTTTTTT.

V is TRBV11-3 and J is TRBJ2-2; D is undetermined. Per germline, CDR1 SGHNT and CDR2 YENEEA. The CDR3 spans 14 residues. V lost 2 bases, J lost 1 base, and 5 bases lay in between. CDR3 residues: CASSLHGNTGELFF. The CDR3 nucleotides are TGTGCCAGCAGCTTACACGGGAACACCGGGGAGCTGTTTTTT. The full variable domain, in which reference TRBV11-3 and TRBJ2-2 provide the parts outside the CDR3, is EAGVVQSPRYKIIEKKQPVAFWCNPISGHNTLYWYLQNLGQGPELLIRYENEEAVDDSQLPKDRFSAERLKGVDSTLKIQPAELGDSAVYLCASSLHGNTGELFFGEGSRLTVL.

The chain employs TRBV7-9 and TRBJ2-3; 12 nucleotides line up with TRBD2. CDR1 and CDR2 (germline): SEHNR, FQNEAQ (reference sequence). The V and J ends lost 2 bases and 4 bases, in that order; junction bases with no gene match: 1. The CDR3 totals 15 residues. The CDR3 DNA is TGTGCCAGCAGCTTACCTAGCGGGAGGGCAGATACGCAGTATTTT. It yields the protein CASSLPSGRADTQYF.

V usage is TRBV3-1 (or the pseudogene TRBV3-2) and J usage is TRBJ1-6; no clear D gene. The germline gives CDR1 LGHDT, CDR2 YNNKEL (reference sequence). Trimming pared 4 bases from V and 10 bases from J, leaving 17 bases between. This CDR3 region has 15 residues. DNA for the CDR3: TGTGCCAGCAGCCCGAACTCTCCTGTAGAATCACCCCTCCACTTT. Protein: CASSPNSPVESPLHF.

This clone was detected only once. The chain joins TRBV12-3 or TRBV12-4 to TRBJ1-4; the D is unclear. The V end was cut by 5 bases, the J end by 4 bases, with 8 bases between. There are 13 residues in the CDR3. The CDR3, as DNA: TGTGCCAGCAGTCCTGACTTTAATGAAAAACTGTTTTTT. Protein sequence: CASSPDFNEKLFF.

This rearrangement joins TRBV19 to TRBJ1-3; D gene uncertain. The germline V gene encodes CDR1 LNHDA and CDR2 SQIVND (reference sequence). The CDR3 consists of 14 residues. Trimming removed 3 bases from V and 0 bases from J, with 6 bases in between. CDR3 amino acids: CASSIVHSGNTIYF. In DNA, the CDR3 is TGTGCCAGTAGTATTGTCCACTCTGGAAACACCATATATTTT.

The chain uses TRBV4-1 and TRBJ1-4; maybe TRBD1 (6 bases). This CDR3 has 16 residues. Between the trimmed V and J ends, which lost 3 bases and 2 bases, there was a span of 13 bases. The germline gives CDR1 MGHRA, CDR2 YSYEKL. CDR3: CASSHLSGATNEKLFF. The CDR3 DNA follows: TGCGCCAGCAGCCACCTCTCAGGGGCGACTAATGAAAAACTGTTTTTT.

The rearrangement links TRBV10-1 to TRBJ2-3; possibly TRBD2 for D (6 bases). Trimming left V 4 bases short and J 4 bases short, with 15 bases between. Germline assignment: CDR1 WNHNN and CDR2 SYGVQD (reference sequence). The CDR3 spans 15 residues. The CDR3 loop reads CASSAGLPVADTQYF. The CDR3 DNA is TGCGCCAGCAGTGCGGGACTCCCGGTGGCAGATACGCAGTATTTT.

This chain joins TRBV6-5 and TRBJ2-4; D possibly corresponds to TRBD2 (5 bases). The CDR3 consists of 15 residues. Trimming took off 6 bases at V and 9 bases at J, with 21 bases between the two ends. The germline V gene has CDR1 MNHEY and CDR2 SVGAGI. CDR3 protein: CASSKDWEQKGIQYF. The CDR3 coding sequence is TGTGCCAGCAGCAAGGACTGGGAACAAAAAGGCATTCAGTACTTC.

This chain connects TRBV11-3 to TRBJ2-1; D call uncertain. CDR3 length equals 15 residues. The germline CDR1 and CDR2 sequences are SGHNT and YENEEA. Deletions cut 0 bases from V and 9 bases from J, with 15 bases between. The CDR3 loop reads CASSLDLSTYFEQFF. The CDR3 coding sequence is TGTGCCAGCAGCTTAGATTTGTCTACTTACTTTGAGCAGTTCTTC.

V usage is TRBV19 and J usage is TRBJ2-5, with TRBD1 matching over 9 bases. The germline V gene encodes CDR1 LNHDA and CDR2 SQIVND (reference sequence). This CDR3 has 19 amino acids. V shed 3 bases, J shed 5 bases, and the junction held 19 bases outside the gene matches. CDR3 sequence: CASSMNSVGQGPIVETQYF. The CDR3 bases are TGTGCCAGTAGTATGAATAGTGTCGGACAGGGGCCGATTGTGGAGACCCAGTACTTC.

The chain carries TRBV12-3 or TRBV12-4 and TRBJ2-7; no clear D gene. V dropped 8 bases and J dropped 3 bases, with 8 bases sitting between them. CDR3 length: 11 residues. Here the CDR3 reads CASGTSYEQYF. CDR3 DNA: TGTGCCAGCGGTACCAGCTACGAGCAGTACTTC.

The chain links TRBV19 to TRBJ1-2; D may be TRBD1 (6 bases). This CDR3 is built from 14 residues. Trimming removed 5 bases at V and 0 bases at J, with 10 bases between. CDR1 LNHDA and CDR2 SQIVND come from the germline V gene (reference sequence). The CDR3 bases are TGTGCCAGTAGTCCAGGGGTAGCTAACTATGGCTACACCTTC. It codes for CASSPGVANYGYTF. The variable domain in full, completed from reference TRBV19 and TRBJ1-2, reads DGGITQSPKYLFRKEGQNVTLSCEQNLNHDAMYWYRQDPGQGLRLIYYSQIVNDFQKGDIAEGYSVSREKKESFPLTVTSAQKNPTAFYLCASSPGVANYGYTFGSGTRLTVV.

The chain uses TRBV11-3 and TRBJ2-5; D is perhaps TRBD2 (6 bases). Trimming removed 5 bases from V and 2 bases from J, with 12 bases in between. CDR3 length: 14 residues. Germline lookup yields CDR1 SGHNT and CDR2 YENEEA. CDR3 in amino acids: CASSRGAYQETQYF. The CDR3 nucleotides read TGTGCCAGCAGCCGCGGGGCTTATCAAGAGACCCAGTACTTC. The complete variable domain, with remaining parts taken from reference TRBV11-3 and TRBJ2-5, reads EAGVVQSPRYKIIEKKQPVAFWCNPISGHNTLYWYLQNLGQGPELLIRYENEEAVDDSQLPKDRFSAERLKGVDSTLKIQPAELGDSAVYLCASSRGAYQETQYFGPGTRLLVL.

The chain combines TRBV7-3 with TRBJ2-3; TRBD2 aligns across 11 bases. The CDR3 is made up of 14 amino acids. Germline V lookup: CDR1 SGHTA, CDR2 FQGTGA. The ends lost 7 bases at V and 3 bases at J; junction bases unmatched: 3. CDR3: CASKLAGVTDTQYF. The CDR3 DNA reads TGTGCCAGCAAACTAGCGGGAGTTACAGATACGCAGTATTTT.

In its sample, this clone was seen once. The genes are TRBV6-5 and TRBJ2-5; 9 bases fit TRBD1. Germline V CDR1 and CDR2: MNHEY, SVGAGI. The CDR3 contains 15 residues. V trimming: 8 bases; J trimming: 5 bases; junction bases outside the gene matches: 12. CDR3 protein: CASGQTGTGWETQYF. The CDR3 region has the DNA TGTGCCAGCGGGCAGACCGGGACAGGGTGGGAGACCCAGTACTTC.

In regard to this clone: Other DNA sequences in the sample encode the same CDR3. The genes are TRBV6-5 and TRBJ2-5, with D possibly being TRBD1 (6 bases). V was pared by 5 bases and J by 5 bases, with 12 bases between. Germline lookup yields CDR1 MNHEY and CDR2 SVGAGI. This CDR3 has 13 residues. The CDR3 coding sequence is TGTGCCAGCAGTCTACAGGGTTGGGAGACCCAGTACTTC. This encodes CASSLQGWETQYF.

This chain connects TRBV6-6 to TRBJ1-6; weak D call: TRBD1 (6 bases). The germline V and J ends were trimmed by 5 bases and 5 bases, with 19 bases remaining between them. The germline CDR1 and CDR2 sequences are MNHNY and SVGAGI (reference sequence). The CDR3 totals 17 residues. Here the CDR3 DNA reads TGTGCCAGCAGTCTATGGGGGCCAAGACAGAATAATTCACCCCTCCACTTT. The encoded protein is CASSLWGPRQNNSPLHF.

The chain has TRBV2 and TRBJ2-3; no clear D. V lost 6 bases and J lost 13, with 5 bases in between. The CDR3 covers 8 residues. The germline V gene has CDR1 SNHLY and CDR2 FYNNEI. This CDR3 is CASSAEYF. The CDR3 DNA follows: TGTGCCAGCAGCGCAGAGTATTTT.

The chain recombines TRBV5-4 with TRBJ1-2; 7 bases map to TRBD1. Germline-derived CDR1 and CDR2 are SGHNT and YYREEE (reference sequence). Losses at the gene ends were 1 base for V and 8 bases for J; bases not matched to a gene: 11. There are 15 residues in the CDR3. The CDR3 sequence is CASSLNRGPNRGYTF. The CDR3 region has the DNA TGTGCCAGCAGCTTGAACAGGGGACCAAATAGGGGCTACACCTTC.

This clone showed up just a few times. The V gene is TRBV2, the J gene TRBJ1-3, with a possible D match to TRBD1 (6 bases). The CDR3 length is 15 residues. Trimming took off 6 bases at V and 2 bases at J, with 14 bases between the two ends. Germline-derived CDR1 and CDR2 are SNHLY and FYNNEI. CDR3 nucleotide sequence: TGTGCCAGCAGGAAGACAGGCGACCCTGGAAACACCATATATTTT. The encoded protein is CASRKTGDPGNTIYF.

The rearrangement joins TRBV5-8 to TRBJ1-1; a possible D gene is TRBD1 (6 bases). Trimming removed 4 bases from V and 4 bases from J, with 14 bases in between. The CDR3 extends over 14 amino acids. CDR1 SGHTS and CDR2 YDEGEE come from the germline V gene. The CDR3 DNA reads TGTGCCAGCAGCCCCCGGACAGTAGCCACTGAAGCTTTCTTT. The encoded protein is CASSPRTVATEAFF.

The chain carries TRBV5-1 and TRBJ1-5, with 9 positions matching TRBD1. The J segment lost 7 bases and the V segment lost 4 bases, leaving 6 bases of the junction unmatched. The CDR3 covers 14 residues. Germline assignment: CDR1 SGHRS and CDR2 YFSETQ. The CDR3 DNA follows: TGCGCCAGCAGCCGGACAGGGGAAAACCAGCCCCAGCATTTT. Protein: CASSRTGENQPQHF.

The chain employs TRBV5-1 and TRBJ2-5, with TRBD2 matching 11 bases. Germline lookup yields CDR1 SGHRS and CDR2 YFSETQ. The CDR3 spans 18 residues. V dropped 1 base and J dropped 5; count of bases not matched to a gene: 13. The DNA for the CDR3 is TGCGCCAGCAGCTTGTCGGGGCGCCGACTAGCGGGATTGGAGACCCAGTACTTC. Its translation is CASSLSGRRLAGLETQYF.